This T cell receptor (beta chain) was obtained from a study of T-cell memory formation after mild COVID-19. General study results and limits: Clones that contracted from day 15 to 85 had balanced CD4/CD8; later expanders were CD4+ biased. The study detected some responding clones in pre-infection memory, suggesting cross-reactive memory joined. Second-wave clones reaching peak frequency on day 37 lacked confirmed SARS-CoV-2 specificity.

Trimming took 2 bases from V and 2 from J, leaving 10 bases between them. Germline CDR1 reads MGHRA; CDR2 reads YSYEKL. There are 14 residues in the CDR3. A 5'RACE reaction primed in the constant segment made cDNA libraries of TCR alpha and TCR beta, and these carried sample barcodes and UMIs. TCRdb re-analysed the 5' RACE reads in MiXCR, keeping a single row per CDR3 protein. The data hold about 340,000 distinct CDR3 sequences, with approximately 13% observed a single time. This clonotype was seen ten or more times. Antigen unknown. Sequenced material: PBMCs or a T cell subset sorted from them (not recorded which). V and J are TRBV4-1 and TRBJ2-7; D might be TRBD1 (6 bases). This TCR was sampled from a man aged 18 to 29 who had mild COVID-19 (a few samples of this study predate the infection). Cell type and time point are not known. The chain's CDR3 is CASSQKAGAYEQYV. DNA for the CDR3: TGCGCCAGCAGCCAAAAGGCAGGGGCCTACGAGCAGTACGTC.